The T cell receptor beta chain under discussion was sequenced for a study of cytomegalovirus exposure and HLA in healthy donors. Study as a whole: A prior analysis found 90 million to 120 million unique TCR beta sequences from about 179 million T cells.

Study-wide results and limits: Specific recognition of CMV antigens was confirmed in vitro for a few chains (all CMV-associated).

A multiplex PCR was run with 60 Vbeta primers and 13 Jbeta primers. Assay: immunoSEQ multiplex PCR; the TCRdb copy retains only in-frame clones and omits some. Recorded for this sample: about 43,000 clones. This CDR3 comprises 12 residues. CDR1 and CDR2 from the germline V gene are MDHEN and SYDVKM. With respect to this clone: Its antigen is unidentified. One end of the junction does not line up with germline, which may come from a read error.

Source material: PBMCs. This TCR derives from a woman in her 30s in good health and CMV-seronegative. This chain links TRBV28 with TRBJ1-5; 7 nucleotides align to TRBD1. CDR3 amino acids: CASSEMGQFASF. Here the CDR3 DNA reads TGTGCCAGCAGTGAGATGGGACAGTTCGCGAGTTTT. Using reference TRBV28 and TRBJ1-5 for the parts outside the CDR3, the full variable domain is DVKVTQSSRYLVKRTGEKVFLECVQDMDHENMFWYRQDPGLGLRLIYFSYDVKMKEKGDIPEGYSVSREKKERFSLILESASTNQTSMYLCASSEMGQFASFGDGTRLSIL.